This is a list of T cell receptor beta chains from one sample in a study of cytomegalovirus exposure and HLA in healthy donors. TCRdb keeps only in-frame clones here, not all; method: immunoSEQ multiplex PCR. The sample includes around 140,000 clones, 77% of them seen just once. The sample taken for sequencing was PBMCs. The receptors originated from a woman in her fifties or sixties in good health and CMV-seronegative. Each CDR3 is given with its conserved first and last residue. The size of a clone is reported for some rows only, either as once, few or many, or as a class for expanded clones.

TRBV10-1,TRBJ2-5,NA,CASSDPDQETQYF
TRBV29-1,TRBJ2-3,NA,CSVVGERGSTDTQYF
TRBV18,TRBJ2-7,NA,CASSPGGSSREQYF
TRBV10-3,TRBJ2-7,NA,CAIRGDRGTLAAYEQYF
TRBV29-1,TRBJ2-5,NA,CSVEQGGETQYF
TRBV7-2,TRBJ1-1,NA,CASSLASPGMNTEAFF
TRBV19,TRBJ2-1,NA,CASSRSPGTGTGEQFF
TRBV5-1,TRBJ2-7,NA,CASSLVGGSSYEQYF
TRBV27,TRBJ2-1,NA,CASSMGGASGLYNEQFF
TRBV6-1,TRBJ2-1,NA,CASSSGTGYNEQFF
TRBV7-8,TRBJ2-1,NA,CASSSRAGGVDEQFF
TRBV30,TRBJ2-1,NA,CALQIRVGQFF
TRBV5-6,TRBJ2-2,once,CASSSETTGHTGELFF
TRBV5-6,TRBJ1-1,once,CASTPRSWGGNTEAFF
TRBV19,TRBJ2-7,NA,CASSIDRGSYEQYF
TRBV19,TRBJ2-7,NA,CASSPDWGGAYEQYF
TRBV11-2,TRBJ1-2,NA,CASFGNYGYTF
TRBV9,TRBJ2-1,NA,CASTRGGSGYNEQFF
TRBV7-3,TRBJ1-1,NA,CASNRDRNTEAFF
TRBV7-9,TRBJ1-1,NA,CASSQGGRNTEAFF
TRBV19,TRBJ2-5,NA,CASSIVSAEETQYF
TRBV7-6,TRBJ2-7,NA,CASSLHRGGDRVTYEQYF
TRBV7-3,TRBJ2-3,NA,CASSGELAGGSHSTDTQYF
TRBV7-2,TRBJ2-7,NA,CASSLGTSGSYEQYF
TRBV18,TRBJ2-6,once,CASSPQTYSSGANVLTF
TRBV7-2,TRBJ1-5,NA,CASSLAPVGAQHF
TRBV27,TRBJ1-2,NA,CASSPRRQGGGYGYTF
TRBV7-9,TRBJ2-1,NA,CASKTQGATYNEQFF
TRBV2,TRBJ2-1,NA,CASRGDTPVQFF
TRBV7-2,TRBJ2-1,NA,CASSASGRAFSEQFF
TRBV11-2,TRBJ2-2,once,CASSPGTGASLELFF